Presented here are 8 T cell receptor beta chains from one specimen sequenced in a study of T cell changes during pregnancy in multiple sclerosis. Clones were read by immunoSEQ multiplex PCR, and TCRdb kept only the in-frame ones, dropping some. Of 70,000 to 100,000 clones in the sample, 80% to 95% are singletons; the top ten hold about 1.5%. The material sequenced was peripheral blood, taken in the first trimester of pregnancy. These receptor sequences come from a female donor with multiple sclerosis, enrolled in a pregnancy study.

The chain joins TRBV18 to TRBJ1-2; TRBD1 is a possible D gene (5 bases). Germline V gene lookup returns CDR1 KGHSH and CDR2 LQKENI. The CDR3 consists of 15 residues. V was trimmed by 2 bases and J by 3 bases, leaving 13 bases between them. The CDR3 protein is CASSPGARIDYGYTF. Here the CDR3 DNA reads TGTGCCAGCTCACCAGGGGCAAGGATCGACTATGGCTACACCTTC.

This clone was observed once. The chain is built from TRBV19 and TRBJ2-2, with TRBD1 identical over 7 bases. Per germline, CDR1 LNHDA and CDR2 SQIVND (reference sequence). Trimming took 5 bases from V and 7 from J; bases not matched to a gene: 10. CDR3 length: 15 amino acids. The CDR3 DNA follows: TGTGCCAGTAGTCCCTGGGGACAGTACAGCGGGGAGCTGTTTTTT. Translation: CASSPWGQYSGELFF.

This chain connects TRBV5-6 to TRBJ2-7, with D perhaps TRBD2 (5 bases). V gave up 2 bases and J gave up 4 bases, with 13 bases separating them. The germline CDR1 and CDR2 sequences are SGHDT and YYEEEE. CDR3 length: 14 residues. DNA of the CDR3: TGTGCCAGCAGCTTCCGGACGGAGGTTTACGAGCAGTACTTC. This encodes CASSFRTEVYEQYF.

V usage is TRBV9 and J usage is TRBJ1-2; 10 nucleotides agree with TRBD1. V trimming: 2 bases; J trimming: 3 bases; junction bases outside the gene matches: 4. CDR1 is SGDLS, CDR2 YYNGEE, per germline. This CDR3 has 15 amino acids. CDR3 residues: CASSVTGGEDYGYTF. CDR3 nucleotides: TGTGCCAGCAGCGTGACAGGGGGCGAGGACTATGGCTACACCTTC.

The chain joins TRBV2 to TRBJ2-4, with a tentative D call TRBD1 (5 bases). Germline V gene lookup returns CDR1 SNHLY and CDR2 FYNNEI. This CDR3 contains 14 residues. The V end was cut by 7 bases, the J end by 0 bases, with 10 bases between. In DNA form, the CDR3 reads TGTGCCAGCAAAGGGGTCCTAGCCAAAAACATTCAGTACTTC. This gives the protein CASKGVLAKNIQYF.

The chain recombines TRBV19 with TRBJ2-1; D not resolved. This CDR3 is 15 amino acids long. Deletions cut 5 bases from V and 2 bases from J, with 13 bases between. CDR1 is LNHDA, CDR2 SQIVND, per germline (reference sequence). The CDR3 region is CASSRSSNAYNEQFF. In DNA form, the CDR3 reads TGTGCCAGTAGTCGGAGTTCGAACGCCTACAATGAGCAGTTCTTC.

The rearrangement uses TRBV7-3 and TRBJ2-7; 9 bases fit TRBD2. CDR1 and CDR2 from the germline V gene are SGHTA and FQGTGA. This CDR3 has 12 residues. V shed 11 bases, J shed 0 bases, and the junction held 2 bases outside the gene matches. CDR3 sequence: CARSGSSYEQYF. CDR3 DNA: TGTGCCCGTAGCGGGAGCTCCTACGAGCAGTACTTC. Supplemented by reference TRBV7-3 and TRBJ2-7, the full variable domain reads GAGVSQTPSNKVTEKGKYVELRCDPISGHTALYWYRQSLGQGPEFLIYFQGTGAADDSGLPNDRFFAVRPEGSVSTLKIQRTERGDSAVYLCARSGSSYEQYFGPGTRLTVT.

V usage is TRBV27 and J usage is TRBJ2-1; D is ambiguous. The germline V gene has CDR1 MNHEY and CDR2 SMNVEV (reference sequence). The CDR3 consists of 13 residues. With 2 bases removed from V and 8 bases from J, the gap between germline ends came to 10 bases. CDR3 DNA: TGTGCCAGCAGTTTAACGAGTGACTATGAGCAGTTCTTC. It specifies CASSLTSDYEQFF.